Sequencing of this TCR beta chain was carried out in a study of early T cells in non-severe SARS-CoV-2 infection. Per germline, CDR1 KGHDR and CDR2 SFDVKD. The CDR3 runs to 14 residues. Trimming stripped 3 bases from V and 3 bases from J, with 8 bases between. Researchers tagged individual cDNA molecules with unique molecular identifiers. MiXCR was run by TCRdb on the 5' RACE reads, yielding one entry per CDR3 protein. The sample lists 35,000 to 45,000 distinct CDR3 sequences; approximately 5.9% were seen once. This material consisted of whole blood, taken at baseline. The rearrangement uses TRBV24-1 and TRBJ2-1; TRBD1 is a possible D gene (6 bases). This clonotype was obtained from an adult who was a healthcare worker with PCR-confirmed SARS-CoV-2 infection or an uninfected control (not recorded which). This CDR3 reads CATSDADSYNEQFF. CDR3 sequence (DNA): TGTGCCACCAGTGATGCGGACAGCTACAATGAGCAGTTCTTC.